The 11 T cell receptor beta chains presented below share a single source sample, sequenced in a study of blood T cells in healthy people across ages. Combining a sample-barcoded 5' primer with a J-beta primer mix, a second PCR ran for about 7 to 11 cycles. TCRdb re-analysed the 5' RACE reads in MiXCR, keeping a single row per CDR3 protein. This sample has about 640,000 distinct CDR3 sequences; under 65% occur once, and the top ten carry 30% to 45%. Sequencing was carried out using blood. The receptors were sampled from a man aged 55 to 70 in good health.

The rearrangement uses TRBV12-3 or TRBV12-4 and TRBJ2-3; D unclear. V lost 3 bases to trimming and J lost 0 bases, with 13 bases between them. CDR3 length: 16 amino acids. CDR3 residues: CASSFGTRESTDTQYF. CDR3 sequence (DNA): TGTGCCAGCAGTTTTGGCACAAGGGAAAGCACAGATACGCAGTATTTT.

The chain is built from TRBV24-1 and TRBJ2-3; 7 nucleotides line up with TRBD2. Germline V gene data show CDR1 as KGHDR and CDR2 as SFDVKD. The ends lost 2 bases at V and 5 bases at J; junction bases unmatched: 6. The CDR3 has 15 residues. The CDR3 DNA is TGTGCCACCAGTGATTACGGGGGGATGGAAGATACGCAGTATTTT. This translates into CATSDYGGMEDTQYF.

The J gene is TRBJ1-2, the V gene TRBV12-3 or TRBV12-4, with TRBD1 identical over 8 bases. The ends lost 1 base at V and 0 bases at J; junction bases unmatched: 4. This CDR3 comprises 16 residues. CDR3 in DNA: TGTGCCAGCAGTTTAGGACAGGGGTTGGCTAACTATGGCTACACCTTC. Translation gives CASSLGQGLANYGYTF.

This chain links TRBV12-3 or TRBV12-4 with TRBJ1-4; 10 nucleotides line up with TRBD1. The CDR3 runs to 14 residues. The V segment lost 7 bases and the J segment 7 bases; nucleotides outside the gene matches: 6. For the CDR3, the DNA is TGTGCCAGCACCTGGACAGGGGGTAGTGAAAAACTGTTTTTT. Amino acids: CASTWTGGSEKLFF.

This chain joins TRBV10-2 and TRBJ1-1; 7 bases agree with TRBD1. V shed 2 bases, J shed 5 bases, and the junction held 5 bases outside the gene matches. Germline V gives CDR1 WSHSY, CDR2 SAAADI. The CDR3 has 14 residues. The CDR3 loop is CASSELRGFTEAFF. CDR3 nucleotides: TGCGCCAGCAGTGAGCTCAGGGGGTTTACTGAAGCTTTCTTT.

The chain combines TRBV9 with TRBJ2-3; TRBD2 aligns across 7 bases. The V segment lost 4 bases and the J segment 0 bases; nucleotides outside the gene matches: 5. The V gene's germline CDR1 is SGDLS and CDR2 YYNGEE. The CDR3 consists of 15 residues. The CDR3 DNA reads as TGTGCCAGCAGCAAAGGGACTACTAGCACAGATACGCAGTATTTT. Translated, it gives CASSKGTTSTDTQYF.

The chain couples TRBV25-1 to TRBJ2-5, with a weak D call TRBD1 (6 bases). CDR3 length: 13 amino acids. CDR1 is MGHDK and CDR2 is SYGVNS in the germline V gene. Trimming pared 6 bases from V and 5 bases from J, leaving 13 bases between. The CDR3 bases are TGTGCCAGCAGGCAGACAGGAATCGAGACCCAGTACTTC. This codes for CASRQTGIETQYF. Drawing the rest from reference TRBV25-1 and TRBJ2-5, the complete variable domain is EADIYQTPRYLVIGTGKKITLECSQTMGHDKMYWYQQDPGMELHLIHYSYGVNSTEKGDLSSESTVSRIRTEHFPLTLESARPSHTSQYLCASRQTGIETQYFGPGTRLLVL.

For this clonotype: At one boundary the junction diverges from the germline segment, which might be a read error. CDR3: CSVPAENTETQYF. CDR3 DNA sequence: TGCAGCGTCCCAGCGGAGAACACAGAGACGCAGTATTTT. This chain uses TRBV29-1 with TRBJ2-3, with TRBD2 as a possible D gene (5 bases). There are 13 residues in the CDR3. Germline CDR1 reads SQVTM; CDR2 reads ANQGSEA.

This clonotype was counted only a few times. The chain employs TRBV5-1 and TRBJ2-5; TRBD2 matches at 7 bases. The germline V gene encodes CDR1 SGHRS and CDR2 YFSETQ. The CDR3 has 15 residues. V trimming: 1 base; J trimming: 3 bases; junction bases outside the gene matches: 6. CDR3 bases: TGCGCCAGCAGCTTGCGGGGGGATAGAGAAGAGACCCAGTACTTC. It yields the protein CASSLRGDREETQYF.

This chain joins TRBV11-2 and TRBJ2-5; 8 positions agree with TRBD1. CDR3 size: 15 residues. Trimming took 3 bases from V and 0 from J; bases not matched to a gene: 3. Germline lookup yields CDR1 SGHAT and CDR2 FQNNGV. In DNA form, the CDR3 reads TGTGCCAGCAGCTTCAGGGGGCTGTACCAAGAGACCCAGTACTTC. Its translation is CASSFRGLYQETQYF. The entire variable domain, with the rest obtained from reference TRBV11-2 and TRBJ2-5, is as follows: EAGVAQSPRYKIIEKRQSVAFWCNPISGHATLYWYQQILGQGPKLLIQFQNNGVVDDSQLPKDRFSAERLKGVDSTLKIQPAKLEDSAVYLCASSFRGLYQETQYFGPGTRLLVL.

This sequence joins TRBV25-1 and TRBJ2-5; 10 positions match TRBD2. From germline, CDR1 is MGHDK and CDR2 SYGVNS. The CDR3 length is 16 residues. The J segment lost 0 bases and the V segment lost 6 bases, leaving 7 bases of the junction unmatched. CDR3 coding DNA: TGTGCCAGCAGCGACGTCGGACTAGCGGACCAAGAGACCCAGTACTTC. Amino acid sequence: CASSDVGLADQETQYF.